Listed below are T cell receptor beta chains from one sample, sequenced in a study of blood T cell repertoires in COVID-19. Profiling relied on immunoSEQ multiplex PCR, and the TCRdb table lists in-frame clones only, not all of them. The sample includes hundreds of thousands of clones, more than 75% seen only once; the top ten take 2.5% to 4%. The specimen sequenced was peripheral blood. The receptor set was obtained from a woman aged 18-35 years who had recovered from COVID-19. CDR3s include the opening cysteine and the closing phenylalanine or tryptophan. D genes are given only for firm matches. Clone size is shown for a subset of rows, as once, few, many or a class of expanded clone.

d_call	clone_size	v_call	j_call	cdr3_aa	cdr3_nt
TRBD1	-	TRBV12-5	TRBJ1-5	CASGLRKWDSPLYNQPQHF	TGTGCTAGTGGTTTGAGGAAGTGGGACAGTCCACTCTACAATCAGCCCCAGCATTTT
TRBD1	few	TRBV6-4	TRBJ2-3	CASSEGTGTTDTQYF	TGTGCCAGCAGTGAGGGGACAGGGACAACAGATACGCAGTATTTT
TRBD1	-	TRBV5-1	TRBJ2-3	CASSGSYRGDTQYF	TGCGCCAGCAGCGGAAGCTACAGGGGGGATACGCAGTATTTT
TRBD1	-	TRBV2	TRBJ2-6	CASSGPKTGNSGANVLTF	TGTGCCAGCAGTGGCCCCAAGACAGGGAACTCTGGGGCCAACGTCCTGACTTTC
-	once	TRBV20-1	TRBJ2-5	CSASFQYQETQYF	TGCAGTGCTAGTTTCCAGTACCAAGAGACCCAGTACTTC
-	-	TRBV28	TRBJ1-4	CASRVGGGVEKLFF	TGTGCCAGCAGGGTAGGGGGGGGCGTTGAAAAACTGTTTTTT
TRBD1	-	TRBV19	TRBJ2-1	CASRQGLPYNEQFF	TGTGCCAGCCGACAGGGCCTGCCCTACAATGAGCAGTTCTTC
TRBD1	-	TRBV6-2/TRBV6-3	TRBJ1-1	CASSYTWGQGSRTTEAFF	TGTGCCAGCAGTTACACATGGGGACAGGGAAGTCGGACCACTGAAGCTTTCTTT
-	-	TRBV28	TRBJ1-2	CASSFGGALGYTF	TGTGCCAGCAGTTTCGGAGGGGCTTTGGGCTACACCTTC
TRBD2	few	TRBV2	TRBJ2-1	CASSRLAGSYNEQFF	TGTGCCAGCTCCCGACTAGCGGGATCCTACAATGAGCAGTTCTTC
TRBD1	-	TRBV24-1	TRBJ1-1	CATSDRRQGETEAFF	TGTGCCACCAGTGACCGTCGACAGGGTGAGACTGAAGCTTTCTTT
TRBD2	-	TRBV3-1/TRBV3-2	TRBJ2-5	CASSQRTSGRETQYF	TGTGCCAGCAGCCAAAGGACTAGCGGGAGAGAGACCCAGTACTTC
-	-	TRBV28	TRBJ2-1	CASGVGSPEQFF	TGTGCCAGCGGGGTCGGGAGCCCTGAGCAGTTCTTC
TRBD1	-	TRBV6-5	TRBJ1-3	CASRQGGSGNTIYF	TGTGCCAGCAGACAGGGGGGATCTGGAAACACCATATATTTT
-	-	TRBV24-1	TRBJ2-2	CATSDLTGTGELFF	TGTGCCACCAGTGACCTAACAGGGACCGGGGAGCTGTTTTTT
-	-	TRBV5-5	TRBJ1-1	CASSLVYRGTGAFF	TGTGCCAGCAGCTTGGTATATAGGGGAACCGGAGCTTTCTTT
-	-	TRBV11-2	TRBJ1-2	CASSLLGADYTF	TGTGCCAGCAGCTTATTGGGGGCTGACTACACCTTC
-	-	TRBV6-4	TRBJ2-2	CASSDSLSTKYYRELFF	TGTGCCAGCAGTGACTCTTTATCCACAAAATATTACCGGGAGCTGTTTTTT
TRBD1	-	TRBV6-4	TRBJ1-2	CASSDRRTGWGYGYTF	TGTGCCAGCAGTGACCGGAGGACAGGGTGGGGCTATGGCTACACCTTC
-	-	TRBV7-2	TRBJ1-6	CASSLARAGESPLHF	TGTGCCAGCAGCTTAGCGAGGGCAGGGGAATCACCCCTCCACTTT
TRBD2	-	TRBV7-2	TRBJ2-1	CASSSRLLAGRSNEQFF	TGTGCCAGCAGCTCCCGCCTCCTAGCGGGAAGGAGTAATGAGCAGTTCTTC
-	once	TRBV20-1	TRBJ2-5	CSAQVVETQYF	TGCAGTGCTCAGGTTGTCGAGACCCAGTACTTC
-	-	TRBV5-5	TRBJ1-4	CASSLDATNEKLFF	TGTGCCAGCAGCCTAGACGCAACTAATGAAAAACTGTTTTTT
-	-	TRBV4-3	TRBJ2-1	CASSQDYAGYNEQFF	TGCGCCAGCAGCCAAGATTATGCCGGTTACAATGAGCAGTTCTTC
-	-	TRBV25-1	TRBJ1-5	CASSEWGGQPQHF	TGTGCCAGCAGTGAATGGGGGGGTCAGCCCCAGCATTTT
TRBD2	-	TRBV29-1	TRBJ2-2	CSVEDLGSGRGGEGELFF	TGCAGCGTTGAAGATTTGGGTAGCGGGAGGGGAGGAGAGGGGGAGCTGTTTTTT
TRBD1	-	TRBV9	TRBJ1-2	CASSRRTGNWVGYTF	TGTGCCAGCAGCCGAAGGACAGGCAATTGGGTGGGCTACACCTTC
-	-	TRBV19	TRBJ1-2	CASSIPEDYGYTF	TGTGCCAGTAGTATCCCAGAGGACTATGGCTACACCTTC
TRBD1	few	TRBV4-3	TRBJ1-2	CASSQETGGYGYTF	TGCGCCAGCAGCCAAGAGACAGGGGGCTATGGCTACACCTTC
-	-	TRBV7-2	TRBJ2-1	CASSLAGVFGEQFF	TGTGCCAGCAGCTTAGCAGGGGTATTTGGTGAGCAGTTCTTC
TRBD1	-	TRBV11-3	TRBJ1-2	CASNTGQVVQNYGYTF	TGTGCCAGCAACACGGGACAGGTAGTTCAAAACTATGGCTACACCTTC
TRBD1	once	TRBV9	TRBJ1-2	CASSGNRDRSYYGYTF	TGTGCCAGCAGCGGGAACCGGGACAGGAGTTACTATGGCTACACCTTC
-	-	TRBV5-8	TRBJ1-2	CASSLTSRGTMGYTF	TGTGCCAGCAGCCTCACGTCCCGGGGTACTATGGGCTACACCTTC
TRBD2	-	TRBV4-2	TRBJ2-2	CASSQEIRSSGAGSGELFF	TGTGCCAGCAGCCAAGAAATTCGTAGTAGCGGGGCGGGGTCCGGGGAGCTGTTTTTT
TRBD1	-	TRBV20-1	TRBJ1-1	CSAADRAASF	TGCAGTGCTGCGGACAGGGCGGCAAGTTTT
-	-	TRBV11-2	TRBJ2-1	CASSWHPTGSSYNEQFF	TGTGCCAGCAGCTGGCACCCAACAGGGAGCTCCTACAATGAGCAGTTCTTC
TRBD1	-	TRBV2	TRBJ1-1	CASRSRGPNTEAFF	TGTGCCAGCCGAAGCAGGGGGCCGAACACTGAAGCTTTCTTT
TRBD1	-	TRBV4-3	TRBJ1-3	CASSPTGGGRNTIYF	TGCGCCAGCAGCCCGACAGGGGGAGGGAGAAACACCATATATTTT
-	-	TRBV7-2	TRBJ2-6	CASSLQVSPSGANVLTF	TGTGCCAGCAGCCTACAGGTGTCCCCGTCTGGGGCCAACGTCCTGACTTTC
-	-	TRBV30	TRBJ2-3	CGAGRGPSTDTQYF	TGTGGGGCAGGGCGGGGCCCAAGCACAGATACGCAGTATTTT
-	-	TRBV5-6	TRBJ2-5	CASSQDFQETQYF	TGTGCCAGCAGTCAGGACTTTCAAGAGACCCAGTACTTC
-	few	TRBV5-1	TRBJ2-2	CASSGRTDTGELFF	TGCGCCAGCAGCGGACGGACAGACACCGGGGAGCTGTTTTTT
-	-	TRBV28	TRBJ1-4	CASSPGQLNEKLFF	TGTGCCAGCAGTCCCGGACAGTTAAATGAAAAACTGTTTTTT
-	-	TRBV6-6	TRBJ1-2	CASSYSKIGIGDGYTF	TGTGCCAGCAGTTACTCGAAAATCGGTATCGGAGATGGCTACACCTTC
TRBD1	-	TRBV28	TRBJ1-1	CASSFGTAAEAFF	TGTGCCAGCAGCTTTGGGACAGCCGCTGAAGCTTTCTTT
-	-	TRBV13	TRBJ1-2	CASSRGSGINYGYTF	TGTGCCAGCAGCCGAGGGAGCGGGATTAACTATGGCTACACCTTC